This entry lists 6 T cell receptor beta chains sequenced from one sample in a study of neurological immune-mediated disorders (dated by TCRdb to about 2019). The library relied on 5' RACE. Sequencer: Illumina HiSeq 2500. TCRdb took the public reads, trimmed them with fastp at Q25, ran MiXCR for clone calling and kept in-frame beta chains. Each CDR3 protein appears once, grouped with its most common genes and DNA. This sample has roughly 38,000 distinct CDR3 sequences in its table, and around 2.5% of those were observed once. 9.5% to 15% of the sample comes from the top ten. Sequenced material: PBMCs. Source of these receptors: a man younger than 45 with multiple sclerosis.

This clonotype occurred many times. The rearrangement links TRBV19 to TRBJ2-7; D remains unclear. This CDR3 has 15 amino acids. Germline-derived CDR1 and CDR2 are LNHDA and SQIVND (reference sequence). V was cut by 4 bases and J by 0 bases, with 13 bases left in between. The CDR3 region has the DNA TGTGCCAGTAGTACCGGACGGTCGAGCTCCTACGAGCAGTACTTC. Protein: CASSTGRSSSYEQYF.

Many counts were recorded for this clonotype. The chain uses TRBV7-9 and TRBJ2-3; D not resolved. The CDR3 sequence is 14 residues long. Germline values: CDR1 SEHNR, CDR2 FQNEAQ (reference sequence). Between the trimmed V and J ends, which lost 7 bases and 4 bases, there was a span of 15 bases. This CDR3 reads CASIQNVLADTQYF. CDR3 DNA sequence: TGTGCCAGCATTCAAAATGTGCTAGCAGATACGCAGTATTTT.

The sample holds a few counts of this clonotype. This chain links TRBV12-3 or TRBV12-4 with TRBJ1-1; no clear D gene. This CDR3 contains 13 residues. The V end was cut by 6 bases, the J end by 1 base, with 9 bases between. CDR3 loop: CASRGRPNTEAFF. The CDR3 DNA is TGTGCCAGCAGGGGAAGACCGAACACTGAAGCTTTCTTT.

The rearrangement joins TRBV12-3 or TRBV12-4 to TRBJ2-7; TRBD1 might be the D (6 bases). V gave up 3 bases and J gave up 1 base, with 13 bases separating them. The CDR3 consists of 15 residues. As DNA, the CDR3 is TGTGCCAGCAGTTTTCGGGACACCCCTTCCTACGAGCAGTACTTC. Protein product: CASSFRDTPSYEQYF.

This clonotype was observed many times. V and J are TRBV20-1 and TRBJ2-3, with 10 bases identical to TRBD2. V lost 2 bases to trimming and J lost 3 bases; unmatched junction nucleotides: 5. Germline-derived CDR1 and CDR2 are DFQATT and SNEGSKA (reference sequence). CDR3 length equals 15 residues. The CDR3 nucleotides are TGCAGTGCTAGAACCGGGACTAGCGAAACAGATACGCAGTATTTT. Translation: CSARTGTSETDTQYF.

In the case of this clonotype: This may be a read error, as it is one base from a much larger clone. CDR3 amino acids: CASSCSTGVYEQYF. CDR3 sequence (DNA): TGTGCCAGCAGTTGCTCCACCGGGGTGTACGAGCAGTACTTC. The chain joins TRBV6-5 to TRBJ2-7; D is perhaps TRBD2 (5 bases). Trimming left V 4 bases short and J 4 bases short, with 14 bases between. CDR1 MNHEY and CDR2 SVGAGI come from the germline V gene. The CDR3 runs 14 residues.